The TCR beta chain under discussion was sequenced for a study of T-cell memory formation after mild COVID-19. Study-level findings and limits: There were some responding clones in pre-infection memory, which suggested that cross-reactive memory had joined. Whether second-wave clones peaking at day 37 were SARS-CoV-2 specific went unconfirmed. Clones contracting across day 15 to 85 had a balanced CD4/CD8 profile; later expanding clones leaned CD4+. The study found contracting CD4+ clones mainly in CM and EM and contracting CD8+ clones in EMRA.

A single record per CDR3 protein comes from TCRdb applying MiXCR to the 5' RACE reads. The repertoire holds around 200,000 distinct CDR3 sequences, approximately 30% seen once, with 9.5% to 12% in the top ten. In regard to this clonotype: Antigen: not known.

This TCR came from an adult woman who had mild COVID-19 (a few samples of this study predate the infection). Cell type and time point are not known. Sequencing was performed on PBMCs or a T cell subset sorted from them (not recorded which).

CDR3 region: CASSLGGDKFGYTF. CDR3 nucleotides: TGTGCCAGCAGCTTAGGAGGGGATAAGTTTGGCTACACCTTC. The V call is TRBV7-2, the J call TRBJ1-2; possible D gene TRBD1, 5 bases. The CDR3 contains 14 residues. V dropped 1 base and J dropped 7 bases, with 13 bases sitting between them. CDR1 is SGHTA, CDR2 FQGNSA, per germline. The variable domain in full, with the rest retrieved from reference TRBV7-2 and TRBJ1-2, is GAGVSQSPSNKVTEKGKDVELRCDPISGHTALYWYRQSLGQGLEFLIYFQGNSAPDKSGLPSDRFSAERTGGSVSTLTIQRTQQEDSAVYLCASSLGGDKFGYTFGSGTRLTVV.